What follows are 30 T cell receptor beta chains derived from one specimen sequenced in a study of T cell repertoires and leukemia-associated antigens. Their antigens remain unidentified. TCRdb independently ran MiXCR on the 5' RACE reads; one entry per CDR3 protein. The sample has 7,500 to 10,000 distinct CDR3 sequences, roughly 40% seen once; the top ten hold approximately 60%. The sample comprised CD3+ T cells sorted from blood and cultured. Receptors were obtained from a female donor in good health.

The chain is built from TRBV12-3 or TRBV12-4 and TRBJ2-1; unclear D gene. The CDR3 sequence is 11 residues long. Trimming removed 3 bases at V and 7 bases at J, with 4 bases between. The CDR3 is CASSLYNEQFF. As DNA, the CDR3 is TGTGCCAGCAGTTTGTATAATGAGCAGTTCTTC.

V is TRBV20-1 and J is TRBJ2-5, with D hard to call. Trimming stripped 0 bases from V and 2 bases from J, with 13 bases between. CDR1 and CDR2 from the germline V gene are DFQATT and SNEGSKA (reference sequence). The CDR3 is made up of 15 amino acids. CDR3: CSARDSRIPQETQYF. DNA of the CDR3: TGCAGTGCTAGAGATTCCCGAATCCCTCAAGAGACCCAGTACTTC.

This clonotype came up a few times. The genes are TRBV29-1 and TRBJ2-5; D is unclear. CDR3 length: 14 amino acids. The germline V and J ends were trimmed by 6 bases and 5 bases, with 19 bases remaining between them. Germline CDR1 is SQVTM and CDR2 is ANQGSEA. The CDR3 DNA is TGCAGCGTCCCAGCCTCCCCAACCTGGGAGACCCAGTACTTC. This sequence encodes CSVPASPTWETQYF.

This clonotype was found many times. V gene TRBV7-8 combines with J gene TRBJ2-5; D uncertain. Trimming shortened V by 2 bases and J by 0 bases, and 7 bases separated the two germline ends. The CDR3 has 14 amino acids. Per germline, CDR1 SGHVS and CDR2 FQNEAQ. The CDR3 DNA reads TGTGCCAGCAGCTTATTTAGAGACCAAGAGACCCAGTACTTC. Encoded protein: CASSLFRDQETQYF.

The V gene is TRBV5-5, the J gene TRBJ1-1, with 8 bases matching TRBD1. J lost 3 bases, V lost 3 bases, and 10 bases had no gene match. The CDR3 totals 16 residues. From germline, CDR1 is SGHKS and CDR2 YYEKEE (reference sequence). The CDR3 DNA is TGTGCCAGCAGCTCCCGACAGGGGCTTTTGCACACTGAAGCTTTCTTT. It encodes CASSSRQGLLHTEAFF.

In its sample, this clonotype is medium-sized. The V and J genes are TRBV28 and TRBJ2-7; TRBD1 matches 10 bases. The CDR3 length is 15 residues. Losses at the gene ends were 5 bases for V and 5 bases for J; bases not matched to a gene: 9. Germline V CDR1 and CDR2: MDHEN, SYDVKM. CDR3 coding DNA: TGTGCCAGCAGTGTTCCCGGGACAGGGGCCGACGAGCAGTACTTC. It is translated as CASSVPGTGADEQYF.

This clonotype was found many times. V is TRBV30 and J is TRBJ2-1, with a possible D match to TRBD1 (6 bases). V gave up 0 bases and J gave up 4 bases, with 13 bases separating them. CDR1 and CDR2 (germline): GTSNPN, SVGIG (reference sequence). This CDR3 is built from 15 residues. The CDR3 loop is CAWSVLGRGYNEQFF. CDR3 bases: TGTGCCTGGAGTGTTCTTGGCAGGGGTTACAATGAGCAGTTCTTC.

This clonotype was picked up many times. The chain employs TRBV6-5 and TRBJ1-2; no clear D gene. Germline CDR1 is MNHEY and CDR2 is SVGAGI. Trimming took 2 bases from V and 2 from J, leaving 9 bases between them. This CDR3 is built from 14 residues. CDR3 sequence reads: CASSYLGSNYGYTF. CDR3 nucleotides: TGTGCCAGCAGTTACCTAGGCAGCAACTATGGCTACACCTTC.

V is TRBV11-3 and J is TRBJ1-1; the D gene is possibly TRBD1 (5 bases). Germline-derived CDR1 and CDR2 are SGHNT and YENEEA. This CDR3 has 15 amino acids. V gave up 5 bases and J gave up 5 bases, with 18 bases separating them. CDR3 sequence: CASSPRWQGWTEAFF. The CDR3 bases are TGTGCCAGCAGCCCAAGGTGGCAGGGATGGACTGAAGCTTTCTTT.

This clonotype was detected many times. V usage is TRBV18 and J usage is TRBJ2-7, with D tentatively TRBD1 or TRBD2 (6 bases each). The V gene lost 2 bases and the J gene lost 7 bases, with 15 bases spanning the gap. The length of the CDR3 is 14 residues. Germline values: CDR1 KGHSH, CDR2 LQKENI. This chain's CDR3 is CASSPGLGAGEQYF. For the CDR3, the DNA is TGTGCCAGCTCACCAGGGCTGGGGGCGGGAGAGCAGTACTTC.

The rearrangement uses TRBV5-8 and TRBJ1-5; weak D call: TRBD1 (5 bases). The germline V gene has CDR1 SGHTS and CDR2 YDEGEE. There are 15 residues in the CDR3. The V and J ends lost 1 base and 0 bases respectively, with 8 bases between them. CDR3 nucleotides: TGTGCCAGCAGCTTGAGACAGTATAGCAATCAGCCCCAGCATTTT. Translating gives CASSLRQYSNQPQHF. The entire variable domain, with the rest obtained from reference TRBV5-8 and TRBJ1-5, is as follows: EAGVTQSPTHLIKTRGQQATLRCSPISGHTSVYWYQQALGLGLQFLLWYDEGEERNRGNFPPRFSGRQFPNYSSELNVNALELEDSALYLCASSLRQYSNQPQHFGDGTRLSIL.

This clonotype was recorded a few times. This chain links TRBV7-2 with TRBJ2-7; D perhaps matches TRBD1 (6 bases). This CDR3 has 14 amino acids. V lost 4 bases and J 6 bases, leaving 16 bases between the germline ends. Germline CDR1 is SGHTA and CDR2 is FQGNSA. The CDR3 loop is CASSSTGTRREQYF. The CDR3 DNA reads as TGTGCCAGCAGCTCAACAGGGACCCGGCGCGAGCAGTACTTC.

V usage is TRBV7-9 and J usage is TRBJ2-1, with 7 bases lining up with TRBD2. The CDR3 totals 16 residues. With 11 bases clipped from V and 3 bases from J, the junction kept 16 bases outside the gene matches. Germline-derived CDR1 and CDR2 are SEHNR and FQNEAQ (reference sequence). The CDR3 loop reads CAHTFPGAGRYNEQFF. CDR3 bases: TGTGCCCATACTTTCCCGGGAGCGGGACGCTACAATGAGCAGTTCTTC. Looking up the rest from reference TRBV7-9 and TRBJ2-1 gives the full variable domain: DTGVSQNPRHKITKRGQNVTFRCDPISEHNRLYWYRQTLGQGPEFLTYFQNEAQLEKSRLLSDRFSAERPKGSFSTLEIQRTEQGDSAMYLCAHTFPGAGRYNEQFFGPGTRLTVL.

This clonotype was seen repeatedly, ten times or more. This sequence joins TRBV18 and TRBJ2-4; 7 nucleotides agree with TRBD1. The CDR3 covers 16 residues. Germline CDR1 reads KGHSH; CDR2 reads LQKENI. With V trimmed by 4 bases and J by 0 bases, 6 bases remained unmatched. Here the CDR3 DNA reads TGTGCCAGCTCACAAGACAGGGTTTCAGCCAAAAACATTCAGTACTTC. Amino acid sequence: CASSQDRVSAKNIQYF.

This clonotype was counted between two and nine times. The chain recombines TRBV5-1 with TRBJ2-7, with 9 nucleotides matching TRBD1. V gave up 5 bases and J gave up 3 bases; unmatched junction bases: 6. Per the germline V gene, CDR1 is SGHRS and CDR2 is YFSETQ. This CDR3 comprises 14 residues. CDR3 DNA: TGCGCCAGCAGTCGGGACAGGGACGGCTACGAGCAGTACTTC. It yields the protein CASSRDRDGYEQYF.

V gene TRBV18 combines with J gene TRBJ1-1; no clear D. The CDR3 covers 13 residues. With 3 bases removed from V and 3 bases from J, the gap between germline ends came to 8 bases. Germline V gene data show CDR1 as KGHSH and CDR2 as LQKENI. The CDR3 here is CASSPLVDTEAFF. CDR3 nucleotide sequence: TGTGCCAGCTCACCGTTGGTGGACACTGAAGCTTTCTTT.

This clonotype has ten or more counts. V gene TRBV19 combines with J gene TRBJ2-3, with 13 bases aligning to TRBD2. Germline V lookup: CDR1 LNHDA, CDR2 SQIVND (reference sequence). V was pared by 5 bases and J by 5 bases, with 7 bases of the junction left unmatched. CDR3 length: 16 residues. Written as DNA, the CDR3 is TGTGCCAGTAGTCCCGGGACTAGCGGGGTACAAGATACGCAGTATTTT. This codes for CASSPGTSGVQDTQYF.

As for this clonotype: The junction shows a germline mismatch at one end, possibly a read error. The gene calls are TRBV2 and TRBJ2-7; 7 bases agree with TRBD2. The CDR3 covers 13 residues. Germline V gene sequence: CDR1 SNHLY, CDR2 FYNNEI. The CDR3 DNA sequence: TGTGCCGGCAAGCAGCGGGGAGGTGGGGAGCAGCACTTC. Amino acid sequence: CAGKQRGGGEQHF.

The chain uses TRBV2 and TRBJ1-1; no definite D call. CDR1 is SNHLY, CDR2 FYNNEI, per germline. This CDR3 region has 13 residues. The V end lost 1 base, the J end lost 5 bases, and 8 bases lay between the germline ends. The CDR3 DNA reads as TGTGCCAGCAGTGAAGTTCGGTGGACTGAAGCTTTCTTT. This encodes CASSEVRWTEAFF.

The rearrangement joins TRBV11-2 to TRBJ2-2; D gene unclear. Germline CDR1 reads SGHAT; CDR2 reads FQNNGV. The length of the CDR3 is 12 residues. V lost 3 bases to trimming and J lost 4 bases, with 3 bases between them. The CDR3 sequence is CASSFATGELFF. The DNA of the CDR3 is TGTGCCAGCAGCTTCGCCACCGGGGAGCTGTTTTTT.

This clonotype has only a few counts. The chain uses TRBV5-6 and TRBJ2-1, with TRBD2 matching 10 bases. The V and J ends lost 7 bases and 2 bases, in that order; junction bases with no gene match: 3. Germline V gene lookup returns CDR1 SGHDT and CDR2 YYEEEE. This CDR3 has 14 residues. The CDR3 DNA sequence: TGTGCCAGCGGCCTAGCGGGAGCCTACAATGAGCAGTTCTTC. This translates into CASGLAGAYNEQFF.

The sample holds many counts of this clonotype. CDR3 loop: CASSQAGKQFF. Here the CDR3 DNA reads TGTGCCAGCAGCCAAGCTGGGAAGCAGTTCTTC. The chain joins TRBV3-1 to TRBJ2-1; D remains unclear. Germline values: CDR1 LGHDT, CDR2 YNNKEL (reference sequence). The CDR3 extends over 11 amino acids. Trimming left V 1 base short and J 11 bases short, with 6 bases between.

V usage is TRBV9 and J usage is TRBJ2-7; TRBD2 agrees at 11 bases. The ends lost 2 bases at V and 3 bases at J; junction bases unmatched: 1. The germline gives CDR1 SGDLS, CDR2 YYNGEE. The CDR3 runs 14 residues. The CDR3 reads CASSVGLAGYEQYF. The CDR3 region has the DNA TGTGCCAGCAGCGTCGGACTAGCGGGCTACGAGCAGTACTTC.

There are many counts of this clonotype. The chain carries TRBV20-1 and TRBJ2-3; D might be TRBD1 (6 bases). Germline V gene sequence: CDR1 DFQATT, CDR2 SNEGSKA (reference sequence). The length of the CDR3 is 14 residues. The V end was cut by 4 bases, the J end by 6 bases, with 17 bases between. In nucleotides, the CDR3 is TGCAGTGCTATGGACAGAGGTGCTTTTGATACGCAGTATTTT. This codes for CSAMDRGAFDTQYF.

This rearrangement joins TRBV7-9 to TRBJ2-1; 8 nucleotides agree with TRBD2. V trimming: 1 base; J trimming: 8 bases; junction bases outside the gene matches: 7. CDR1 is SEHNR and CDR2 is FQNEAQ in the germline V gene (reference sequence). This CDR3 region has 15 residues. The CDR3 sequence: CASSLEPAGEDEQFF. In DNA, the CDR3 is TGTGCCAGCAGCTTAGAACCAGCGGGAGAAGATGAGCAGTTCTTC.

This clonotype was seen ten or more times. The chain has TRBV28 and TRBJ2-5, with 14 bases fitting TRBD2. This CDR3 spans 16 amino acids. With 3 bases clipped from V and 4 bases from J, the junction kept 4 bases outside the gene matches. CDR1 MDHEN and CDR2 SYDVKM come from the germline V gene. The CDR3: CASSLGTSGSGETQYF. CDR3 bases: TGTGCCAGCAGTTTGGGGACTAGCGGGAGTGGAGAGACCCAGTACTTC.

This clonotype was counted at least ten times. Here the CDR3 DNA reads TGTGCCAGCAGCGCCCCGGGACAGGGAAACTATGGCTACACCTTC. Its translation: CASSAPGQGNYGYTF. This chain links TRBV9 with TRBJ1-2; 9 bases line up with TRBD1. Unmatched junction bases numbered 5, after V lost 3 bases and J lost 2 bases. The CDR3 has 15 residues. CDR1 is SGDLS and CDR2 is YYNGEE in the germline V gene.

The chain is built from TRBV7-9 and TRBJ1-1; tentatively, D is TRBD1 (5 bases). The CDR3 length is 14 residues. The V end was cut by 0 bases, the J end by 3 bases, with 8 bases between. Germline V gene data show CDR1 as SEHNR and CDR2 as FQNEAQ (reference sequence). The CDR3 bases are TGTGCCAGCAGCTTAGCTAGGGGATACACTGAAGCTTTCTTT. Translating it yields CASSLARGYTEAFF.

The chain carries TRBV9 and TRBJ2-5; 9 positions agree with TRBD2. The ends lost 7 bases at V and 5 bases at J; junction bases unmatched: 9. The length of the CDR3 is 14 residues. Germline assignment: CDR1 SGDLS and CDR2 YYNGEE. The CDR3, as DNA: TGTGCCAGCGGATCACTGGCGGGGGGGGAGACCCAGTACTTC. Translated, it gives CASGSLAGGETQYF.

About this clonotype itself: Likely a read error: the CDR3 ends without its conserved phenylalanine or tryptophan. No DNA is shown, since the ends of the CDR3 on it are uncertain; the CDR3 is the one TCRdb lists. J is TRBJ2-3 and V is TRBV29-1; TRBD1, the table's D call, was not compared with the DNA. The CDR3 is 11 residues long, ends included. Per the germline V gene, CDR1 is SQVTM and CDR2 is ANQGSEA. Here the CDR3 reads CSVGDGSILAP.